Below are 9 T cell receptor beta chains sequenced from a single sample in a study of blood T cell repertoires in COVID-19. TCRdb's copy holds only in-frame clones and misses some; the assay was immunoSEQ multiplex PCR. The sample consists of about 240,000 clones, about 86% of them appearing once. The specimen sequenced was peripheral blood. These receptor sequences come from a man aged 55 to 69 with acute or convalescent COVID-19.

CDR3 protein: CASSPWTAPYEQYF. The DNA of the CDR3 is TGTGCCAGCAGTCCGTGGACAGCCCCCTACGAGCAGTACTTC. The gene calls are TRBV27 and TRBJ2-7; maybe TRBD1 (6 bases). Germline V gene lookup returns CDR1 MNHEY and CDR2 SMNVEV (reference sequence). This CDR3 spans 14 amino acids. The V end was cut by 5 bases, the J end by 2 bases, with 13 bases between.

The chain carries TRBV4-1 and TRBJ1-2; TRBD1 aligns across 9 bases. Germline V gene sequence: CDR1 MGHRA, CDR2 YSYEKL. This CDR3 is built from 17 residues. With V trimmed by 4 bases and J by 6 bases, 15 bases remained unmatched. This chain's CDR3 is CASSPAGAPGQGDGYTF. CDR3 DNA: TGCGCCAGCAGCCCTGCGGGAGCCCCGGGACAGGGAGATGGCTACACCTTC.

The rearrangement uses TRBV6-5 and TRBJ1-2; D perhaps matches TRBD1 (6 bases). Trimming removed 4 bases from V and 0 bases from J, with 15 bases in between. CDR3 length: 16 amino acids. CDR1 and CDR2 from the germline V gene are MNHEY and SVGAGI. CDR3 in amino acids: CASSLTTGPANYGYTF. In DNA, the CDR3 is TGTGCCAGCAGTTTAACTACAGGGCCGGCTAACTATGGCTACACCTTC.

This chain joins TRBV5-4 and TRBJ2-1; tentative D call: TRBD2 (6 bases). V was pared by 4 bases and J by 2 bases, with 16 bases between. There are 16 residues in the CDR3. Germline CDR1 reads SGHNT; CDR2 reads YYREEE (reference sequence). CDR3 coding DNA: TGTGCCAGCAGCCGCGACTTAGCGGACGCCTACAATGAGCAGTTCTTC. The encoded protein is CASSRDLADAYNEQFF.

The rearrangement links TRBV6-5 to TRBJ1-1; possibly TRBD1 for D (6 bases). The CDR3 extends over 14 amino acids. The ends were cut back, 5 bases at V and 1 base at J, with 11 bases in the middle. Germline loops: CDR1 MNHEY, CDR2 SVGAGI. DNA of the CDR3: TGTGCCAGCAGTATCGGGACACCGAACACTGAAGCTTTCTTT. Its translation: CASSIGTPNTEAFF.

The rearrangement links TRBV4-3 to TRBJ2-7; D remains unclear. The CDR3 covers 15 residues. V gave up 2 bases and J gave up 6 bases, with 17 bases separating them. Germline CDR1 LGHNA, CDR2 YSLEER. CDR3 DNA sequence: TGCGCCAGCAGCCAAACCACCCGGGTCGGTGCCGAGCAGTACTTC. Protein: CASSQTTRVGAEQYF.

This chain uses TRBV6-1 with TRBJ1-2; D uncertain. The V gene's germline CDR1 is MNHNS and CDR2 SASEGT. Trimming shortened V by 3 bases and J by 7 bases, and 15 bases separated the two germline ends. This CDR3 region has 14 residues. The CDR3 DNA is TGTGCCAGCAGTGAGACCCAAACCCGGGGTGGCTACACCTTC. Protein: CASSETQTRGGYTF.

This chain links TRBV19 with TRBJ1-1, with D possibly TRBD1 on 6 matching bases. CDR1 and CDR2 (germline): LNHDA, SQIVND (reference sequence). Trimming took 3 bases from V and 5 from J, leaving 13 bases between them. This CDR3 is built from 14 residues. The CDR3 nucleotides are TGTGCCAGTAGTATCGGGGGGGCACGGACTGAAGCTTTCTTT. Protein product: CASSIGGARTEAFF.

The V and J genes are TRBV6-1 and TRBJ1-2; D is possibly TRBD1 (6 bases). This CDR3 region has 13 residues. Trimming removed 1 base at V and 8 bases at J, with 11 bases between. CDR1 MNHNS and CDR2 SASEGT come from the germline V gene. This CDR3 reads CASSEEQGRGYTF. In nucleotides, the CDR3 is TGTGCCAGCAGTGAAGAACAGGGTAGAGGCTACACCTTC.